The source of this TCR beta chain is a study of T cell repertoires in cytomegalovirus infection. A word on this clonotype: The antigen is undetermined.

CDR1 is DFQATT, CDR2 SNEGSKA, per germline (reference sequence). The CDR3 consists of 18 residues. V shed 0 bases and J 0 bases; nucleotides not matched to a gene: 10. TCRdb redid the calling of the reads with MiXCR, one entry per CDR3 protein. The sample lists under 800,000 distinct CDR3 sequences, 24% occurring once. Study-level results: Cumulative frequency (of public TCR beta family members) identified carriers of CMV plus the relevant HLA. In two of eight donors, the top clonotype was HLA-C-restricted CMV-specific.

Material for sequencing was CD8+ T cells from PBMCs. This chain connects TRBV20-1 to TRBJ2-3; 9 bases map to TRBD2. The source of this sequence is a human donor in good health (CMV status not recorded). Some clones in this sample may be carry-over from other donors' samples. The chain's CDR3 is CSARDSEAGGLSTDTQYF. The CDR3 nucleotides are TGCAGTGCTAGAGATTCAGAAGCGGGGGGCTTAAGCACAGATACGCAGTATTTT.